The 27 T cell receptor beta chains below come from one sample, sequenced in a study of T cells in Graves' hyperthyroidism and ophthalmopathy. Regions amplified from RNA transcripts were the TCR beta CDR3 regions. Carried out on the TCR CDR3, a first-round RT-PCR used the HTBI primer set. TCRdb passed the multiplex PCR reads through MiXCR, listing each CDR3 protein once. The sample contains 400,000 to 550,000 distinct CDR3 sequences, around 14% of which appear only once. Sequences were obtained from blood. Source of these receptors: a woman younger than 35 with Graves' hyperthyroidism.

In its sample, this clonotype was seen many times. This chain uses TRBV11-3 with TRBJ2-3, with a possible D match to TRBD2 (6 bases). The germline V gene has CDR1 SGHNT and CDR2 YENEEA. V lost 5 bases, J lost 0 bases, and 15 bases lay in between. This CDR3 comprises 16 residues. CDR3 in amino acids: CASSTGTYPSTDTQYF. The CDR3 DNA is TGTGCCAGCAGCACTGGGACTTACCCTAGCACAGATACGCAGTATTTT.

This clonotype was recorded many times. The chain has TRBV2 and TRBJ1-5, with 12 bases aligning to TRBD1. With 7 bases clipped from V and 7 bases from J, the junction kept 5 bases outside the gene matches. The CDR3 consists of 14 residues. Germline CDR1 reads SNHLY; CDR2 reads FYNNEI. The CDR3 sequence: CASMGQGAKQPQHF. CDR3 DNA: TGTGCCAGCATGGGACAGGGGGCGAAGCAGCCCCAGCATTTT.

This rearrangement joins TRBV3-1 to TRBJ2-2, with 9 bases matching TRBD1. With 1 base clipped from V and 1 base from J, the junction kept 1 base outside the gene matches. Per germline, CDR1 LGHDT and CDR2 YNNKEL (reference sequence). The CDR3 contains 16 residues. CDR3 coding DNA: TGTGCCAGCAGCCAAGGGGGACAGGGGAACACCGGGGAGCTGTTTTTT. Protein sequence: CASSQGGQGNTGELFF.

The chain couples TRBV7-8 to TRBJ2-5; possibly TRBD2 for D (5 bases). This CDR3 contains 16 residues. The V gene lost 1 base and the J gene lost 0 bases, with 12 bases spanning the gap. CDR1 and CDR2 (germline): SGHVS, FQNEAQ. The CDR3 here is CASSLGPSRNQETQYF. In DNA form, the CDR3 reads TGTGCCAGCAGCTTAGGGCCTAGCAGGAACCAAGAGACCCAGTACTTC.

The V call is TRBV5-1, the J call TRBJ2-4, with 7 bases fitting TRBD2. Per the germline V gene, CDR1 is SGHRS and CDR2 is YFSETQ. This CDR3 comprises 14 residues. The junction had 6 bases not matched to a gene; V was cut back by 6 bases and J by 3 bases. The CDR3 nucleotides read TGCGCCAGCAACGTTGGACTAGACAAAAACATTCAGTACTTC. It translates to CASNVGLDKNIQYF.

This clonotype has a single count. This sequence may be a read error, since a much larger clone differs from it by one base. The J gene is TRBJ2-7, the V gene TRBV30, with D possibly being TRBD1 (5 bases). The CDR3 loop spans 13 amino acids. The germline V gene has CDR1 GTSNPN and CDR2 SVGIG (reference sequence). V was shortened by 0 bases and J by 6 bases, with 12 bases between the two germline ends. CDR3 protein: CAWSVGVRAEQYF. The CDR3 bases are TGTGCCTGGAGTGTAGGGGTTCGGGCCGAGCAGTACTTC. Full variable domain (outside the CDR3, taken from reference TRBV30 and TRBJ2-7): SQTIHQWPATLVQPVGSPLSLECTVEGTSNPNLYWYRQAAGRGLQLLFYSVGIGQISSEVPQNLSASRPQDRQFILSSKKLLLSDSGFYLCAWSVGVRAEQYFGPGTRLTVT.

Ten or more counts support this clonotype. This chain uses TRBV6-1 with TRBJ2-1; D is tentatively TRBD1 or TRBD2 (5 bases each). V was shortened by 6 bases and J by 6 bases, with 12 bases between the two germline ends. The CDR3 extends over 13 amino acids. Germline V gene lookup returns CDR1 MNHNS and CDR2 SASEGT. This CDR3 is CASRRDAINEQFF. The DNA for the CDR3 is TGTGCCAGCAGACGGGACGCCATCAATGAGCAGTTCTTC.

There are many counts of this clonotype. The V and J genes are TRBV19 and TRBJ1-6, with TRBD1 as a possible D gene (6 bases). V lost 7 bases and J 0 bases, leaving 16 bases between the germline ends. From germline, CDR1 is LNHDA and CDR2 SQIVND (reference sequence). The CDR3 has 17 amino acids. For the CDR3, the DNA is TGTGCCAGTACCAGGACAGCCCAGAGCTCCTATAATTCACCCCTCCACTTT. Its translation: CASTRTAQSSYNSPLHF.

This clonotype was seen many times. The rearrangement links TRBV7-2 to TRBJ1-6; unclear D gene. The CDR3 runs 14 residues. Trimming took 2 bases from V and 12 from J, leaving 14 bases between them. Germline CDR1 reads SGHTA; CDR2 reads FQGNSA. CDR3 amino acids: CASSLFDKSGPLHF. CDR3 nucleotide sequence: TGTGCCAGCAGCTTATTCGACAAATCGGGACCCCTCCACTTT.

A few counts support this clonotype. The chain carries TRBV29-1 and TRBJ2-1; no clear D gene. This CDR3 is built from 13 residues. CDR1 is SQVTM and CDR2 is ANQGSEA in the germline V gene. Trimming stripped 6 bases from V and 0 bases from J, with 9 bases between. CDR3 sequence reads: CSVRTPSYNEQFF. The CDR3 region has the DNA TGCAGCGTCCGGACGCCCTCCTACAATGAGCAGTTCTTC.

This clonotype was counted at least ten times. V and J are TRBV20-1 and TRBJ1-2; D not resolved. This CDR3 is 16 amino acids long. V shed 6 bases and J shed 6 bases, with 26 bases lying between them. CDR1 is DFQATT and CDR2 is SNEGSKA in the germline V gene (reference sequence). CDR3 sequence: CSALASGLGRRDGYTF. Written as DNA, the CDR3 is TGCAGTGCCCTAGCTAGTGGTCTGGGCCGGAGGGATGGCTACACCTTC.

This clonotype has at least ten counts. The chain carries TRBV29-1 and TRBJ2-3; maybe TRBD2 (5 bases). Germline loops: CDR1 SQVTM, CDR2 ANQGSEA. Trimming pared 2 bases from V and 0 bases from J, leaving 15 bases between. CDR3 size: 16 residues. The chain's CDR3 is CSVELAARPSTDTQYF. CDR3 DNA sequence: TGCAGCGTTGAACTAGCAGCCCGCCCAAGCACAGATACGCAGTATTTT.

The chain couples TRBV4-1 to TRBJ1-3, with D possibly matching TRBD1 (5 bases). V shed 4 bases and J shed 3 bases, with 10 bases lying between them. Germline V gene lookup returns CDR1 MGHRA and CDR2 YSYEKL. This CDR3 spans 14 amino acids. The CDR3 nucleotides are TGCGCCAGCAGCCGTGGGACGGTTGGAAACACCATATATTTT. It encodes CASSRGTVGNTIYF.

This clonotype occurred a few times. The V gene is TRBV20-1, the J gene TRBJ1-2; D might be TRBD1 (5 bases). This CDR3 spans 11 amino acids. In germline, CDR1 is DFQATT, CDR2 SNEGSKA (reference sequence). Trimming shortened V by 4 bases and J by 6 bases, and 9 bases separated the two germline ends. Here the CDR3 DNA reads TGCAGTGCTAATCAGGGTGATGGCTACACCTTC. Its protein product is CSANQGDGYTF.

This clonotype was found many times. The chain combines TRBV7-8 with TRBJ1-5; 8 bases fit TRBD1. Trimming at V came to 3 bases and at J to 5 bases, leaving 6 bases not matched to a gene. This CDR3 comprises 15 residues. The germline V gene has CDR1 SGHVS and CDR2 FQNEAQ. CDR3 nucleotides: TGTGCCAGCAGCTTGGAGGACAGGGCAGATCAGCCCCAGCATTTT. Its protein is CASSLEDRADQPQHF.

The CDR3 DNA sequence: TGTGCCAGCAGCCAGAGGTCGCACTATTTGAACACCGGGGAGCTGTTTTTT. Amino acids: CASSQRSHYLNTGELFF. J is TRBJ2-2 and V is TRBV14; D gene unclear. Trimming removed 3 bases at V and 1 base at J, with 15 bases between. The CDR3 is made up of 17 amino acids. Germline V gives CDR1 SGHDN, CDR2 FVKESK.

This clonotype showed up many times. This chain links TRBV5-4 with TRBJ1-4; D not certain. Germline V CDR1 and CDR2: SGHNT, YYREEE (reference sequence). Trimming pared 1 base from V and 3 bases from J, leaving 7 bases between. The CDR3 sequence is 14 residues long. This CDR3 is CASSLMGSNEKLFF. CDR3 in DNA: TGTGCCAGCAGCTTGATGGGATCTAATGAAAAACTGTTTTTT.

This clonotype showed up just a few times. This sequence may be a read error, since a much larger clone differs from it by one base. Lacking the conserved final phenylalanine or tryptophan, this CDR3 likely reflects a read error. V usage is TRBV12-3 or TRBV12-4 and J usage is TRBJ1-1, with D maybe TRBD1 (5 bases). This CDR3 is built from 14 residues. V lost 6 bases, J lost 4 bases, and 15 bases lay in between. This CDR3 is CASRTGGLSTEAFL. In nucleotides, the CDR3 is TGTGCCAGCAGGACGGGGGGGTTGAGCACTGAAGCTTTCCTT.

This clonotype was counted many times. For the CDR3, the DNA is TGTGCCAGCAGTTTAAGGCTTTCACCCCTCCACTTT. It codes for CASSLRLSPLHF. This chain joins TRBV12-3 or TRBV12-4 and TRBJ1-6; D is unresolved. This CDR3 is 12 amino acids long. Trimming cost V 2 bases and J 9 bases, with 5 bases left between them.

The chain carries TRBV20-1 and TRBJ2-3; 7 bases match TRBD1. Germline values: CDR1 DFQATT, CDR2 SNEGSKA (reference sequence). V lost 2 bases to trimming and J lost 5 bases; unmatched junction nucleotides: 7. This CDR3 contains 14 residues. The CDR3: CSARSRGHGDTQYF. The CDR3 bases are TGCAGTGCTAGATCGAGGGGGCACGGAGATACGCAGTATTTT.

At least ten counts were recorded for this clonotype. The CDR3 protein is CASSPRGRSSYNEQFF. The CDR3 region has the DNA TGTGCCAGCAGCCCACGGGGTCGCAGCTCCTACAATGAGCAGTTCTTC. The chain employs TRBV12-3 or TRBV12-4 and TRBJ2-1, with D possibly matching TRBD2 (5 bases). The V end was cut by 6 bases, the J end by 0 bases, with 15 bases between. The CDR3 has 16 amino acids.

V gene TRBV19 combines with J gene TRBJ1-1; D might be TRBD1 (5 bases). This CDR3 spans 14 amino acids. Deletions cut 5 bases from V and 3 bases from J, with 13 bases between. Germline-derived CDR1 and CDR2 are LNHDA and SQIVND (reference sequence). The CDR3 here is CASSRYLGDTEAFF. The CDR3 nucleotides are TGTGCCAGTAGTCGATATCTAGGGGACACTGAAGCTTTCTTT.

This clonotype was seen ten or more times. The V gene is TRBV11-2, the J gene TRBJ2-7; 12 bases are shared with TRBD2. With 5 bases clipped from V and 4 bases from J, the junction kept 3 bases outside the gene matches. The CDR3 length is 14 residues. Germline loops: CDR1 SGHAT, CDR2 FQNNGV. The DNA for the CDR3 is TGTGCCAGCAGCCTGACTAGCGGGAGTTACGAGCAGTACTTC. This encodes CASSLTSGSYEQYF.

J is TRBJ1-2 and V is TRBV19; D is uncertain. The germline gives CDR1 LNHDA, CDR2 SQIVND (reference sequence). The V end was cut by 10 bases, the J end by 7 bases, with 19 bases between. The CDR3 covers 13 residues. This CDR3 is CATLGGRDVGYTF. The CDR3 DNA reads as TGTGCCACCTTGGGAGGACGAGATGTTGGCTACACCTTC.

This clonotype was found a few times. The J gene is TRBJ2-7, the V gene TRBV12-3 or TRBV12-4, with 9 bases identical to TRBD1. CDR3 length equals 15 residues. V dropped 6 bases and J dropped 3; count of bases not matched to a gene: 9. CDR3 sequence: CASSPPTGGNYEQYF. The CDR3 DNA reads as TGTGCCAGCAGCCCCCCGACAGGGGGGAACTACGAGCAGTACTTC.

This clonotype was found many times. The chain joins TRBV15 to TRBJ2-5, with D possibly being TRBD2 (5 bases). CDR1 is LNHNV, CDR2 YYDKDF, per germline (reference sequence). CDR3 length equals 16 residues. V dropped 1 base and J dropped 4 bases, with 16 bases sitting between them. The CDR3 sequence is CATSRVGGESRETQYF. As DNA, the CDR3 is TGTGCCACCAGCAGAGTTGGTGGGGAGAGTCGAGAGACCCAGTACTTC.

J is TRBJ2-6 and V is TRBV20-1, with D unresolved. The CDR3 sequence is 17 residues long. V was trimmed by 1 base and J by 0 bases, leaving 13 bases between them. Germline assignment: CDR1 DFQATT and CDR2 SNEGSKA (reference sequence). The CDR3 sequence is CSARGPYRGSGANVLTF. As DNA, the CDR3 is TGCAGTGCTAGAGGTCCCTACCGCGGCTCTGGGGCCAACGTCCTGACTTTC.